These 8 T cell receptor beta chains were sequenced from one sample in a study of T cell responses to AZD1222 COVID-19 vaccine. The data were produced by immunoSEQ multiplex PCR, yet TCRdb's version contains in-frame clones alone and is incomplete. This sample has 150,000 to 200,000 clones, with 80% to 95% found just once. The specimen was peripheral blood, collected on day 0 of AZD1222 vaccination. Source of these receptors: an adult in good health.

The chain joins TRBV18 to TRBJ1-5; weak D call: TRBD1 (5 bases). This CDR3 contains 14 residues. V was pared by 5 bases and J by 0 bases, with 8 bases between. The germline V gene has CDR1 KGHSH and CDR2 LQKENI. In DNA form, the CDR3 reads TGTGCCAGCTCAGCCAGGGATAGCAATCAGCCCCAGCATTTT. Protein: CASSARDSNQPQHF.

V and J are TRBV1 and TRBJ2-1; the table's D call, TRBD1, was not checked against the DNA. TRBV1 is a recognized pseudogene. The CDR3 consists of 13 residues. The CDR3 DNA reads TGCACCAGCAGCCAAGACAGGGGGAATGAGCAGTTCTTC. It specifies CTSSQDRGNEQFF.

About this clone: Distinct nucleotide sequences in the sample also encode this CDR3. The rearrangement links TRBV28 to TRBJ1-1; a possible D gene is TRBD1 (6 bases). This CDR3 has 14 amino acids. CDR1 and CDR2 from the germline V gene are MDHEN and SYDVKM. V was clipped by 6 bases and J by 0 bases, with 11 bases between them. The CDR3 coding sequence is TGTGCCAGCAGCAGCGGGGGGCTGAACACTGAAGCTTTCTTT. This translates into CASSSGGLNTEAFF.

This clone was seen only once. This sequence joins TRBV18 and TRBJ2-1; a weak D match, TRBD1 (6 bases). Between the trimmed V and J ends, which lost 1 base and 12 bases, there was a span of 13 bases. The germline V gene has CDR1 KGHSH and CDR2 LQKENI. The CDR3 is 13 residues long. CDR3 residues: CASSPLNREGQFF. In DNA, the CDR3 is TGTGCCAGCTCACCACTTAACAGGGAAGGGCAGTTCTTC. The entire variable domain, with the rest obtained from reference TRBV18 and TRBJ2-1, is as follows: NAGVMQNPRHLVRRRGQEARLRCSPMKGHSHVYWYRQLPEEGLKFMVYLQKENIIDESGMPKERFSAEFPKEGPSILRIQQVVRGDSAAYFCASSPLNREGQFFGPGTRLTVL.

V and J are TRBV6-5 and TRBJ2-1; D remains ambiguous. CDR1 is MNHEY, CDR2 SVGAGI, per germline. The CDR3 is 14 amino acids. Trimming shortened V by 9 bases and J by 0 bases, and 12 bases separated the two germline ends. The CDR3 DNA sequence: TGTGCCAGTACCTCAGATCGCTCCTACAATGAGCAGTTCTTC. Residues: CASTSDRSYNEQFF.

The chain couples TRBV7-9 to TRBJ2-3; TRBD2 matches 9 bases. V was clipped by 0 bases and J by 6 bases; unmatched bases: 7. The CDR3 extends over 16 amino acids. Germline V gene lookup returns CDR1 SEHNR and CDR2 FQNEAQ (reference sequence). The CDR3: CASSLAVRGGRDTQYF. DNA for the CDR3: TGTGCCAGCAGCTTAGCGGTGCGGGGGGGCCGGGATACGCAGTATTTT. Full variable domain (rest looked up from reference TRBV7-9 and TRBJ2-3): DTGVSQNPRHKITKRGQNVTFRCDPISEHNRLYWYRQTLGQGPEFLTYFQNEAQLEKSRLLSDRFSAERPKGSFSTLEIQRTEQGDSAMYLCASSLAVRGGRDTQYFGPGTRLTVL.

In nucleotides, the CDR3 is TGTGCCAGCAGTGAAACAAGGTCCACAGATACGCAGTATTTT. It codes for CASSETRSTDTQYF. The chain combines TRBV2 with TRBJ2-3; D unresolved. CDR1 is SNHLY, CDR2 FYNNEI, per germline. The CDR3 is 14 amino acids. Trimming shortened V by 2 bases and J by 2 bases, and 8 bases separated the two germline ends.

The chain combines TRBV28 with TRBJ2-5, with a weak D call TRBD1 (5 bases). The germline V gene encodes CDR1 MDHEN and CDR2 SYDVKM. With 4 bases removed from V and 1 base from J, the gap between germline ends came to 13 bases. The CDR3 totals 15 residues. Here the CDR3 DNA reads TGTGCCAGCAGTTCCCCCGGGCAGGGCCAAGAGACCCAGTACTTC. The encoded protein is CASSSPGQGQETQYF.